This record concerns one T cell receptor beta chain sequence. This entry comes from a study of cytomegalovirus exposure and HLA in healthy donors. Both 60 Vbeta primers and 13 Jbeta primers went into the PCR. Generated by immunoSEQ multiplex PCR, the TCRdb table keeps only in-frame clones and is missing some. The sample consists of approximately 150,000 clones, around 80% of them appearing once. Between the trimmed V and J ends, which lost 7 bases and 3 bases, there was a span of 11 bases. Germline values: CDR1 WSHSY, CDR2 SAAADI. CDR3 size: 13 residues. The chain carries TRBV10-2 and TRBJ2-3, with D unresolved. This TCR derives from a man younger than 35 in good health and CMV-seropositive. The specimen sequenced was PBMCs. CDR3 sequence reads: CASTPPSTDTQYF. In DNA form, the CDR3 reads TGCGCCAGCACCCCCCCCTCTACAGATACGCAGTATTTT.